This T cell receptor (beta chain) was identified in a study of blood T cell repertoires in COVID-19. Original data processing: Counts of nucleated cells, estimated from reference gene primer amplification, were obtained. Libraries were prepared by immunoSEQ multiplex PCR; TCRdb keeps only in-frame clonotypes and omits some of them. V, J and clone size were drawn from that table, and D and trimming were deduced from the DNA. The sample lists over 85,000 clones, 70% to 90% seen once, with 7% to 9% in the top ten. Germline V gene lookup returns CDR1 LGHDT and CDR2 YNNKEL (reference sequence). This CDR3 comprises 16 residues. V gave up 0 bases and J gave up 0 bases, with 9 bases separating them.

The material sequenced was peripheral blood. This chain links TRBV3-1 (or the pseudogene TRBV3-2) with TRBJ2-1; no clear D. The sequence came from a human donor with acute or convalescent COVID-19. The donor label of this sample is uncertain. The CDR3 protein is CASSQDVASSYNEQFF. The CDR3, as DNA: TGTGCCAGCAGCCAAGATGTGGCTAGCTCCTACAATGAGCAGTTCTTC.